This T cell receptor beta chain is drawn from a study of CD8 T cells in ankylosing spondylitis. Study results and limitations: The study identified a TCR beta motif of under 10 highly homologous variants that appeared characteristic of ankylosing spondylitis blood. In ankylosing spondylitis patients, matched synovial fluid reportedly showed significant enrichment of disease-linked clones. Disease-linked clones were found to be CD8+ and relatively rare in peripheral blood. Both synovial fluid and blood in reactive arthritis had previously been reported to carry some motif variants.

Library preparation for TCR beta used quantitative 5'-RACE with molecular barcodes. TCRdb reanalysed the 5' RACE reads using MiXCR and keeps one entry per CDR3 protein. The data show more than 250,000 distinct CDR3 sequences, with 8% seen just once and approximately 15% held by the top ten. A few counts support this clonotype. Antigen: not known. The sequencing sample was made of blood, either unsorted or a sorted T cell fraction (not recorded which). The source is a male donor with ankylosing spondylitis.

CDR3 sequence: CATSDSNQPQHF. The CDR3 nucleotides read TGTGCCACCAGTGATTCGAATCAGCCCCAGCATTTT. The rearrangement uses TRBV24-1 and TRBJ1-5; D unclear. The V end lost 2 bases, the J end lost 4 bases, and 2 bases lay between the germline ends. CDR1 is KGHDR, CDR2 SFDVKD, per germline. This CDR3 region has 12 residues.